Listed here are 32 T cell receptor beta chains from one sample, sequenced in a study of T cell changes during pregnancy in multiple sclerosis. Measured with immunoSEQ multiplex PCR; TCRdb has only the in-frame clones, and not every one. The sample includes approximately 65,000 clones, 85% to 95% of them seen just once. The specimen was CD8+ T cells from peripheral blood mononuclear cells, collected in the third trimester of pregnancy. All receptors derive from a female donor in good health, enrolled as a control in a pregnancy study.

This clone has just one count. This chain connects TRBV13 to TRBJ2-7; 7 nucleotides line up with TRBD1. With V trimmed by 4 bases and J by 1 base, 4 bases remained unmatched. Germline assignment: CDR1 PRHDT and CDR2 FYEKMQ (reference sequence). This CDR3 has 14 residues. CDR3 amino acids: CASSYGTVSYEQYF. In DNA, the CDR3 is TGTGCCAGCAGCTATGGGACAGTGTCCTACGAGCAGTACTTC.

The genes are TRBV6-1 and TRBJ2-5; 11 positions agree with TRBD2. V gave up 8 bases and J gave up 2 bases; unmatched junction bases: 7. CDR3 length: 15 amino acids. CDR1 is MNHNS and CDR2 is SASEGT in the germline V gene. This CDR3 reads CASGELAGVQETQYF. The CDR3 bases are TGTGCCAGCGGGGAACTAGCGGGGGTTCAAGAGACCCAGTACTTC.

The chain couples TRBV19 to TRBJ1-2, with 7 bases lining up with TRBD1. J gave up 3 bases and V 11 bases, and 12 bases lay outside the gene matches. Germline CDR1 LNHDA, CDR2 SQIVND (reference sequence). This CDR3 is 14 amino acids long. The CDR3 loop reads CASSEGQIYYGYTF. The CDR3 DNA follows: TGTGCCTCCTCGGAGGGACAGATCTACTATGGCTACACCTTC.

J is TRBJ2-2 and V is TRBV7-3; maybe TRBD1 (5 bases). Germline loops: CDR1 SGHTA, CDR2 FQGTGA. The CDR3 is 13 amino acids. The V and J ends lost 3 bases and 6 bases respectively, with 8 bases between them. CDR3: CASSFPTAGELFF. CDR3 bases: TGTGCCAGCAGCTTTCCGACAGCCGGGGAGCTGTTTTTT. The variable domain in full, with the rest retrieved from reference TRBV7-3 and TRBJ2-2, is GAGVSQTPSNKVTEKGKYVELRCDPISGHTALYWYRQSLGQGPEFLIYFQGTGAADDSGLPNDRFFAVRPEGSVSTLKIQRTERGDSAVYLCASSFPTAGELFFGEGSRLTVL.

The chain has TRBV23-1 and TRBJ1-2, with D unresolved. TRBV23-1 is filed as an ORF, its function uncertain. The CDR3 contains 19 residues. V lost 0 bases and J lost 2, with 22 bases in between. This chain's CDR3 is CASSQSAVSHGDLNYGYTF. The CDR3 DNA is TGCGCCAGCAGTCAATCCGCGGTCAGCCACGGCGATCTAAACTATGGCTACACCTTC.

V usage is TRBV4-1 and J usage is TRBJ1-1; 7 nucleotides match TRBD1. Unmatched junction bases numbered 6, after V lost 3 bases and J lost 5 bases. The CDR3 runs 14 residues. Germline V gene sequence: CDR1 MGHRA, CDR2 YSYEKL. CDR3 protein: CASSHRGNPTEAFF. The CDR3 nucleotides read TGCGCCAGCAGCCACAGGGGGAATCCGACTGAAGCTTTCTTT.

The chain recombines TRBV6-4 with TRBJ2-1, with D possibly matching TRBD2 (6 bases). The germline V and J ends were trimmed by 4 bases and 8 bases, with 18 bases remaining between them. Germline CDR1 and CDR2: MRHNA and SNTAGT. This CDR3 comprises 15 residues. The CDR3 here is CASSGSGGTRDEQFF. As DNA, the CDR3 is TGTGCCAGCAGTGGCTCGGGCGGGACTCGGGATGAGCAGTTCTTC.

The genes are TRBV5-1 and TRBJ2-7, with 10 nucleotides matching TRBD1. Germline CDR1 is SGHRS and CDR2 is YFSETQ. V was clipped by 0 bases and J by 1 base; unmatched bases: 4. The CDR3 is 16 residues long. The CDR3 coding sequence is TGCGCCAGCAGCTTGGAACTGGGACAGGGGTCCTACGAGCAGTACTTC. Residues: CASSLELGQGSYEQYF.

This clone was detected only once. V is TRBV29-1 and J is TRBJ1-1; D not certain. CDR1 and CDR2 from the germline V gene are SQVTM and ANQGSEA. The V and J ends lost 3 bases and 1 base respectively, with 3 bases between them. The CDR3 sequence is 11 residues long. The CDR3 DNA reads TGCAGCGTTGATCAGAACACTGAAGCTTTCTTT. Its translation: CSVDQNTEAFF.

This clone showed up just once. The rearrangement links TRBV6-5 to TRBJ2-1; no reliable D call. CDR1 is MNHEY, CDR2 SVGAGI, per germline. The CDR3 extends over 13 amino acids. V lost 0 bases and J lost 9, with 9 bases in between. In DNA, the CDR3 is TGTGCCAGCAGTTACTCCCTTAGTACTGAGCAGTTCTTC. This encodes CASSYSLSTEQFF.

The chain recombines TRBV4-2 with TRBJ1-5; D might be TRBD1 (5 bases). Trimming took off 1 base at V and 1 base at J, with 14 bases between the two ends. The germline CDR1 and CDR2 sequences are LGHNA and YNFKEQ. The CDR3 has 17 residues. CDR3 nucleotide sequence: TGTGCCAGCAGCCAAGCACGGGCAGGACAAAGCAATCAGCCCCAGCATTTT. Amino acids: CASSQARAGQSNQPQHF.

The chain is built from TRBV27 and TRBJ2-7, with a weak D call TRBD1 (6 bases). Germline CDR1 MNHEY, CDR2 SMNVEV (reference sequence). The CDR3 is 12 amino acids. V shed 8 bases and J shed 0 bases, with 8 bases lying between them. The CDR3 sequence: CASRDTSYEQYF. The CDR3 nucleotides read TGTGCCAGCCGGGACACCTCCTACGAGCAGTACTTC.

The chain has TRBV9 and TRBJ2-2; TRBD1 matches at 7 bases. The CDR3 has 16 residues. Germline assignment: CDR1 SGDLS and CDR2 YYNGEE. Trimming removed 3 bases from V and 0 bases from J; junction bases left unmatched: 5. CDR3 nucleotides: TGTGCCAGCAGCGCGTCCGGGACAGCGAACACCGGGGAGCTGTTTTTT. Residues: CASSASGTANTGELFF.

The CDR3, as DNA: TGTGCCAGCAGCCCAGAGGGGGGGTCGGCAGATACGCAGTATTTT. It codes for CASSPEGGSADTQYF. The chain uses TRBV9 and TRBJ2-3; D perhaps matches TRBD2 (7 bases). The V and J ends lost 4 bases and 4 bases respectively, with 16 bases between them. Germline CDR1 and CDR2: SGDLS and YYNGEE. There are 15 residues in the CDR3.

The CDR3 loop is CASSALPGQGTGELFF. As DNA, the CDR3 is TGCGCCAGCAGCGCTCTCCCGGGACAGGGAACCGGGGAGCTGTTTTTT. This sequence joins TRBV4-3 and TRBJ2-2; 9 bases are shared with TRBD1. Trimming at V came to 5 bases and at J to 5 bases, leaving 9 bases not matched to a gene. CDR1 LGHNA and CDR2 YSLEER come from the germline V gene. This CDR3 has 16 amino acids.

The V and J genes are TRBV30 and TRBJ2-6, with TRBD2 matching 8 bases. The CDR3 runs 18 residues. Germline lookup yields CDR1 GTSNPN and CDR2 SVGIG (reference sequence). V lost 0 bases to trimming and J lost 0 bases; unmatched junction nucleotides: 7. CDR3 in amino acids: CAWSVASGSHSGANVLTF. CDR3 in DNA: TGTGCCTGGAGTGTAGCTAGCGGGTCACACTCTGGGGCCAACGTCCTGACTTTC.

This chain links TRBV4-1 with TRBJ1-2, with 7 bases matching TRBD1. Germline CDR1 is MGHRA and CDR2 is YSYEKL. The CDR3 runs to 16 residues. The V segment lost 4 bases and the J segment 5 bases; nucleotides outside the gene matches: 13. CDR3 in DNA: TGCGCCAGCAGCCGATCCGGGACAGATAATCCTTATGGCTACACCTTC. It yields the protein CASSRSGTDNPYGYTF.

The genes are TRBV11-3 and TRBJ1-2; 10 bases agree with TRBD1. V lost 5 bases and J lost 3; bases outside the gene matches: 6. Germline-derived CDR1 and CDR2 are SGHNT and YENEEA. This CDR3 region has 15 residues. The CDR3 DNA follows: TGTGCCAGCAGCAAAAAGACAGGGGGCGACTATGGCTACACCTTC. It specifies CASSKKTGGDYGYTF.

The CDR3 DNA follows: TGTGCCAGCAGCTCAGCCGGGACAGCCAACACCGGGGAGCTGTTTTTT. This translates into CASSSAGTANTGELFF. The chain is built from TRBV7-3 and TRBJ2-2, with 7 nucleotides matching TRBD1. The CDR3 contains 16 residues. Germline CDR1 and CDR2: SGHTA and FQGTGA. With V trimmed by 4 bases and J by 2 bases, 7 bases remained unmatched.

The genes are TRBV19 and TRBJ2-7; 8 nucleotides line up with TRBD1. The CDR3 covers 15 residues. CDR1 and CDR2 (germline): LNHDA, SQIVND (reference sequence). The J segment lost 0 bases and the V segment lost 2 bases, leaving 3 bases of the junction unmatched. Written as DNA, the CDR3 is TGTGCCAGTAGTATAAGCAGGGGGCACTCCTACGAGCAGTACTTC. This gives the protein CASSISRGHSYEQYF. Full variable domain (remainder filled in from reference TRBV19 and TRBJ2-7): DGGITQSPKYLFRKEGQNVTLSCEQNLNHDAMYWYRQDPGQGLRLIYYSQIVNDFQKGDIAEGYSVSREKKESFPLTVTSAQKNPTAFYLCASSISRGHSYEQYFGPGTRLTVT.

This chain connects TRBV11-1 to TRBJ1-1; 8 bases line up with TRBD1. The CDR3 contains 15 residues. Germline V gene data show CDR1 as SGHAT and CDR2 as FQDESV (reference sequence). V was clipped by 5 bases and J by 0 bases; unmatched bases: 5. The CDR3 spells CASSPGQGMNTEAFF. DNA of the CDR3: TGTGCCAGCAGCCCTGGACAGGGAATGAACACTGAAGCTTTCTTT.

This clone is a singleton in its sample. CDR3 protein: CASSFPGANTEAFF. For the CDR3, the DNA is TGTGCCAGCAGCTTTCCAGGGGCGAACACTGAAGCTTTCTTT. V is TRBV13 and J is TRBJ1-1; perhaps TRBD1 as D (6 bases). Trimming left V 3 bases short and J 1 base short, with 9 bases between. CDR1 is PRHDT, CDR2 FYEKMQ, per germline (reference sequence). The CDR3 has 14 amino acids.

This clone ranks as large. The V and J genes are TRBV6-5 and TRBJ2-7; 8 nucleotides align to TRBD1. Germline V gene lookup returns CDR1 MNHEY and CDR2 SVGAGI. The CDR3 has 16 amino acids. Trimming at V came to 4 bases and at J to 5 bases, leaving 13 bases not matched to a gene. The DNA of the CDR3 is TGTGCCAGCAGTTCAATCCCCGGGACAGGCGGCCACGAGCAGTACTTC. Translated, it gives CASSSIPGTGGHEQYF.

This chain joins TRBV15 and TRBJ2-1; possibly TRBD1 for D (5 bases). CDR3 size: 13 residues. From germline, CDR1 is LNHNV and CDR2 YYDKDF (reference sequence). V lost 6 bases and J 8 bases, leaving 14 bases between the germline ends. Here the CDR3 DNA reads TGTGCCACCAGTCTTGTAGGGGCGGATGAGCAGTTCTTC. It encodes CATSLVGADEQFF. Supplemented by reference TRBV15 and TRBJ2-1, the full variable domain reads DAMVIQNPRYQVTQFGKPVTLSCSQTLNHNVMYWYQQKSSQAPKLLFHYYDKDFNNEADTPDNFQSRRPNTSFCFLDIRSPGLGDTAMYLCATSLVGADEQFFGPGTRLTVL.

The CDR3 DNA is TGTGCCAGCAGCCTAAGACAGCAGCAGTTCTTC. Amino acids: CASSLRQQQFF. V usage is TRBV5-6 and J usage is TRBJ2-1, with a possible D match to TRBD1 (5 bases). This CDR3 has 11 residues. The germline V and J ends were trimmed by 4 bases and 11 bases, with 10 bases remaining between them. Germline V lookup: CDR1 SGHDT, CDR2 YYEEEE.

The chain combines TRBV6-5 with TRBJ2-7, with a weak D call TRBD1 (6 bases). The V end lost 8 bases, the J end lost 7 bases, and 15 bases lay between the germline ends. This CDR3 has 12 amino acids. Germline assignment: CDR1 MNHEY and CDR2 SVGAGI. The chain's CDR3 is CASGGSSLEQYF. CDR3 in DNA: TGTGCCAGCGGGGGCTCCAGCTTAGAGCAGTACTTC.

The chain combines TRBV7-2 with TRBJ2-7, with 9 bases matching TRBD1. In germline, CDR1 is SGHTA, CDR2 FQGNSA. After removal of 3 bases from V and 2 bases from J, the junction contained 2 bases not matched to a gene. CDR3 length: 14 amino acids. CDR3 nucleotide sequence: TGTGCCAGCAGCTTGACAGGGGGAGCCTACGAGCAGTACTTC. Translation gives CASSLTGGAYEQYF.

This sequence joins TRBV7-9 and TRBJ2-7; D uncertain. This CDR3 is 14 amino acids long. Germline CDR1 reads SEHNR; CDR2 reads FQNEAQ (reference sequence). Deletions cut 5 bases from V and 2 bases from J, with 13 bases between. This CDR3 reads CASSQPQSTYEQYF. The CDR3 DNA sequence: TGTGCCAGCAGCCAACCCCAGTCAACCTACGAGCAGTACTTC.

This clone was seen a single time. The rearrangement uses TRBV12-5 and TRBJ2-7; no clear D gene. The CDR3 is made up of 14 amino acids. CDR1 is LGHNT, CDR2 FRNRAP, per germline. Trimming shortened V by 2 bases and J by 6 bases, and 14 bases separated the two germline ends. CDR3 in DNA: TGTGCTAGTGGTTTGAGTTCAAATCGAGGCGAGCAGTACTTC. Protein: CASGLSSNRGEQYF.

The chain links TRBV2 to TRBJ1-6; no clear D. Germline CDR1 and CDR2: SNHLY and FYNNEI. The CDR3 is 13 residues long. The ends were cut back, 9 bases at V and 7 bases at J, with 13 bases in the middle. The CDR3 nucleotides are TGTGCCAGAAAAAACACCGCAAATTCACCCCTCCACTTT. This codes for CARKNTANSPLHF.

A single count supports this clone. The chain couples TRBV4-3 to TRBJ1-2, with D possibly TRBD1 on 6 matching bases. The V gene lost 0 bases and the J gene lost 4 bases, with 15 bases spanning the gap. Germline V lookup: CDR1 LGHNA, CDR2 YSLEER. This CDR3 region has 16 residues. The CDR3 nucleotides are TGCGCCAGCAGCCAAGATTACGACAGGCTCTCCTATGGCTACACCTTC. Encoded protein: CASSQDYDRLSYGYTF.

This chain uses TRBV15 with TRBJ2-3, with TRBD2 identical over 10 bases. CDR3 length: 15 amino acids. Looked up from germline, CDR1 is LNHNV and CDR2 is YYDKDF (reference sequence). V dropped 4 bases and J dropped 1; count of bases not matched to a gene: 2. The CDR3 reads CATSTGTSGTDTQYF. The CDR3 nucleotides read TGTGCCACCAGCACCGGGACTAGCGGCACAGATACGCAGTATTTT.